This T cell receptor (beta chain) was retrieved from a study of shared clonotypes between healthy human individuals. CDR1 is MNHEY and CDR2 is SVGAGI in the germline V gene. Trimming removed 5 bases from V and 1 base from J, with 9 bases in between. The length of the CDR3 is 13 residues. The data were produced by immunoSEQ multiplex PCR, yet TCRdb's version contains in-frame clones alone and is incomplete. This table holds around 2.3 million clones, 90% to 96% found once. Remarks on this clone: The sample has other DNA sequences that encode this CDR3 too.

The source of this sequence is a young man in good health. This chain links TRBV6-5 with TRBJ2-7; D remains unclear. Sequences were obtained from naive CD4+ T cells sorted from blood. Subset: CD45RA+ positively selected. The CDR3 loop is CASSRPGSYEQYF. CDR3 DNA sequence: TGTGCCAGCAGTCGCCCCGGTTCCTACGAGCAGTACTTC.